These 13 T cell receptor beta chains were all obtained from the same sample, sequenced in a study of blood T cell repertoires in COVID-19. The data were produced by immunoSEQ multiplex PCR, yet TCRdb's version contains in-frame clones alone and is incomplete. The sample records roughly 82,000 clones, approximately 78% being singletons. Material: peripheral blood. These receptors originate from a man between 60 and 75 years old with acute or convalescent COVID-19.

This sequence joins TRBV24-1 and TRBJ1-5, with TRBD1 as a possible D gene (6 bases). V was clipped by 4 bases and J by 6 bases, with 15 bases between them. CDR3 length equals 15 residues. Germline V gene lookup returns CDR1 KGHDR and CDR2 SFDVKD. The CDR3 here is CATSEGWQGSQPQHF. DNA of the CDR3: TGTGCCACCAGTGAGGGCTGGCAGGGGAGTCAGCCCCAGCATTTT.

The chain links TRBV7-6 to TRBJ1-4; D is undetermined. Germline V gene data show CDR1 as SGHVS and CDR2 as FNYEAQ. Trimming left V 2 bases short and J 4 bases short, with 11 bases between. This CDR3 comprises 15 residues. The CDR3 is CASSLRLGVNEKLFF. Here the CDR3 DNA reads TGTGCCAGCAGCTTAAGGCTGGGCGTTAATGAAAAACTGTTTTTT.

The chain is built from TRBV12-5 and TRBJ2-5; 10 bases align to TRBD2. Trimming cost V 1 base and J 5 bases; bases outside gene matches: 7. Germline values: CDR1 LGHNT, CDR2 FRNRAP. CDR3 length: 16 amino acids. In DNA form, the CDR3 reads TGTGCTAGTGGTTTGGGCGAAGCGGGAGGGTGGGAGACCCAGTACTTC. It is translated as CASGLGEAGGWETQYF.

The V and J genes are TRBV6-5 and TRBJ1-6; D remains ambiguous. The germline gives CDR1 MNHEY, CDR2 SVGAGI. V lost 4 bases and J lost 9, with 13 bases in between. The CDR3 has 14 amino acids. CDR3 sequence (DNA): TGTGCCAGCAGTTCGGCAGGAGGGAGTTCACCCCTCCACTTT. Translation: CASSSAGGSSPLHF.

The chain employs TRBV28 and TRBJ2-5, with D unresolved. V lost 6 bases and J 5 bases, leaving 13 bases between the germline ends. Germline V gene sequence: CDR1 MDHEN, CDR2 SYDVKM. This CDR3 has 13 amino acids. The CDR3 sequence: CASSPPSTETQYF. The DNA of the CDR3 is TGTGCCAGCAGCCCCCCCAGTACGGAGACCCAGTACTTC. The full variable domain, with the rest looked up from reference TRBV28 and TRBJ2-5, is DVKVTQSSRYLVKRTGEKVFLECVQDMDHENMFWYRQDPGLGLRLIYFSYDVKMKEKGDIPEGYSVSREKKERFSLILESASTNQTSMYLCASSPPSTETQYFGPGTRLLVL.

This clone was observed a single time. The V call is TRBV9, the J call TRBJ2-3; TRBD1 agrees at 8 bases. Unmatched junction bases numbered 5, after V lost 0 bases and J lost 2 bases. Germline CDR1 reads SGDLS; CDR2 reads YYNGEE. The CDR3 consists of 16 residues. As DNA, the CDR3 is TGTGCCAGCAGCGTAGTCGAGGACAGGGACACAGATACGCAGTATTTT. Its translation: CASSVVEDRDTDTQYF.

V is TRBV28 and J is TRBJ1-2, with unresolved D. CDR1 MDHEN and CDR2 SYDVKM come from the germline V gene. Trimming removed 7 bases at V and 6 bases at J, with 15 bases between. CDR3 length: 13 amino acids. CDR3 DNA sequence: TGTGCCAGCACCTTTAGTGGGCGCGATGGCTACACCTTC. Residues: CASTFSGRDGYTF.

Here the CDR3 reads CAISETLAGGGADTQYF. Written as DNA, the CDR3 is TGTGCCATCAGTGAGACCTTAGCGGGAGGTGGGGCGGATACGCAGTATTTT. The V and J genes are TRBV10-3 and TRBJ2-3, with 10 bases identical to TRBD2. The CDR3 has 17 amino acids. Germline CDR1 is ENHRY and CDR2 is SYGVKD. Germline trimming cut 2 bases from V and 6 bases from J; bases unmatched to any gene: 11.

The CDR3 region has the DNA TGTGCCAGCAGCTATCGGACAGGGAGATACAATGAGCAGTTCTTC. Translated: CASSYRTGRYNEQFF. The chain combines TRBV7-9 with TRBJ2-1; 8 positions agree with TRBD1. Trimming took 4 bases from V and 4 from J; bases not matched to a gene: 6. Germline CDR1 reads SEHNR; CDR2 reads FQNEAQ (reference sequence). CDR3 size: 15 residues.

The chain recombines TRBV14 with TRBJ2-2, with 12 bases aligning to TRBD1. Germline V gene data show CDR1 as SGHDN and CDR2 as FVKESK. Losses at the gene ends were 2 bases for V and 2 bases for J; bases not matched to a gene: 6. The CDR3 is made up of 18 amino acids. DNA for the CDR3: TGTGCCAGCAGCCAATATACCGGGACAGGGGGCAACACCGGGGAGCTGTTTTTT. This codes for CASSQYTGTGGNTGELFF.

The V call is TRBV28, the J call TRBJ1-5; 8 nucleotides line up with TRBD1. The CDR3 spans 14 residues. Germline-derived CDR1 and CDR2 are MDHEN and SYDVKM. With V trimmed by 3 bases and J by 6 bases, 4 bases remained unmatched. CDR3 in DNA: TGTGCCAGCAGTTTCGGGACAGGTCGTCAGCCCCAGCATTTT. It codes for CASSFGTGRQPQHF. The full variable domain, in which reference TRBV28 and TRBJ1-5 provide the parts outside the CDR3, is DVKVTQSSRYLVKRTGEKVFLECVQDMDHENMFWYRQDPGLGLRLIYFSYDVKMKEKGDIPEGYSVSREKKERFSLILESASTNQTSMYLCASSFGTGRQPQHFGDGTRLSIL.

The rearrangement links TRBV24-1 to TRBJ1-4, with 7 nucleotides matching TRBD1. Germline V lookup: CDR1 KGHDR, CDR2 SFDVKD. Germline trimming cut 4 bases from V and 4 bases from J; bases unmatched to any gene: 5. This CDR3 spans 15 amino acids. This CDR3 is CATSDAGQVNEKLFF. The CDR3 region has the DNA TGTGCCACCAGTGACGCCGGACAGGTTAATGAAAAACTGTTTTTT.

This chain connects TRBV4-3 to TRBJ1-1; no reliable D call. The length of the CDR3 is 13 residues. The germline CDR1 and CDR2 sequences are LGHNA and YSLEER. The germline V and J ends were trimmed by 1 base and 3 bases, with 6 bases remaining between them. CDR3 loop: CASSQGSYTEAFF. The CDR3, as DNA: TGCGCCAGCAGCCAAGGGAGCTACACTGAAGCTTTCTTT.